This TCR beta chain is drawn from a study of spatial heterogeneity in lung cancer. V lost 2 bases and J lost 7, with 14 bases in between. CDR3 length: 14 residues. CDR1 is SGHTA and CDR2 is FQGNSA in the germline V gene. TCRdb re-called the 5' RACE reads through MiXCR, storing one row per CDR3 protein. In the table there are 20,000 to 25,000 distinct CDR3 sequences, 7% of which are singletons. In this sample, this clonotype turned up many times. The time point denotes: sample taken at primary tumor resection. The J gene is TRBJ1-2, the V gene TRBV7-2, with unresolved D. The sequencing used PBMCs, collected at surgery. The sequence was collected from a male donor with early-stage non-small cell lung cancer. In DNA form, the CDR3 reads TGTGCCAGCAGCTTAAGTGGGGTGGCTGGTGGCTACACCTTC. Translation: CASSLSGVAGGYTF.